The 26 T cell receptor beta chains presented below share a single source sample, sequenced in a study of control samples from healthy donors and cancer patients. Profiling relied on immunoSEQ multiplex PCR, and the TCRdb table lists in-frame clones only, not all of them. The sample lists 85,000 to 110,000 clones; roughly 89% were seen once. The sequenced material came from PBMCs. The source is a man aged 55 to 70 with lung cancer.

This rearrangement joins TRBV25-1 to TRBJ2-7; D is possibly TRBD1 or TRBD2 (5 bases each). The CDR3 runs to 13 residues. The V gene's germline CDR1 is MGHDK and CDR2 SYGVNS. V dropped 9 bases and J dropped 5 bases, with 17 bases sitting between them. The CDR3: CARAFGGMDEQYV. CDR3 sequence (DNA): TGTGCCAGAGCCTTTGGGGGAATGGACGAGCAGTACGTC.

The chain joins TRBV6-5 to TRBJ2-1, with D possibly TRBD2 on 6 matching bases. This CDR3 spans 14 amino acids. Germline values: CDR1 MNHEY, CDR2 SVGAGI. Between the trimmed V and J ends, which lost 8 bases and 8 bases, there was a span of 19 bases. Written as DNA, the CDR3 is TGTGCCAGCCGAGTGGGAGGATCTAGCGATGAGCAGTTCTTC. This encodes CASRVGGSSDEQFF.

The DNA of the CDR3 is TGTGCCAGCAGTGGGACAGGGGCGTCCTCCCTGACTGAAGCTTTCTTT. Amino acid sequence: CASSGTGASSLTEAFF. The rearrangement joins TRBV6-1 to TRBJ1-1; 9 bases align to TRBD1. J gave up 5 bases and V 4 bases, and 11 bases lay outside the gene matches. CDR1 MNHNS and CDR2 SASEGT come from the germline V gene. The CDR3 is made up of 16 amino acids.

V usage is TRBV24-1 and J usage is TRBJ2-5, with D possibly being TRBD1 (6 bases). The germline V and J ends were trimmed by 3 bases and 5 bases, with 12 bases remaining between them. Germline V gene data show CDR1 as KGHDR and CDR2 as SFDVKD. There are 14 residues in the CDR3. CDR3 sequence reads: CATSDPQGPETQYF. Written as DNA, the CDR3 is TGTGCCACCAGTGATCCACAGGGCCCCGAGACCCAGTACTTC.

J is TRBJ2-1 and V is TRBV18; TRBD2 matches at 9 bases. Trimming cost V 1 base and J 6 bases; bases outside gene matches: 4. The CDR3 runs 15 residues. Germline V gene lookup returns CDR1 KGHSH and CDR2 LQKENI. In DNA, the CDR3 is TGTGCCAGCTCACCACGTGGCGGGGGGGCCAATGAGCAGTTCTTC. This gives the protein CASSPRGGGANEQFF. The variable domain in full, with the rest retrieved from reference TRBV18 and TRBJ2-1, is NAGVMQNPRHLVRRRGQEARLRCSPMKGHSHVYWYRQLPEEGLKFMVYLQKENIIDESGMPKERFSAEFPKEGPSILRIQQVVRGDSAAYFCASSPRGGGANEQFFGPGTRLTVL.

V is TRBV7-2 and J is TRBJ2-7; TRBD1 might be the D (6 bases). The CDR3 is made up of 13 amino acids. Trimming stripped 6 bases from V and 6 bases from J, with 15 bases between. Germline CDR1 SGHTA, CDR2 FQGNSA. The CDR3 DNA sequence: TGTGCCAGCAGTTCCACAGGGTTTCGCGAGCAGTACGTC. This sequence encodes CASSSTGFREQYV.

The chain joins TRBV5-1 to TRBJ2-7; a weak D match, TRBD2 (5 bases). Germline assignment: CDR1 SGHRS and CDR2 YFSETQ. Between the trimmed V and J ends, which lost 6 bases and 0 bases, there was a span of 13 bases. The CDR3 covers 14 residues. CDR3 coding DNA: TGCGCCAGCAAGGAGGAGGCTCACTCCTACGAGCAGTACGTC. Its protein is CASKEEAHSYEQYV.

To note about this clone: Other DNA sequences in this specimen translate into the identical CDR3. This chain uses TRBV5-1 with TRBJ2-7, with TRBD2 identical over 8 bases. Trimming at V came to 4 bases and at J to 0 bases, leaving 15 bases not matched to a gene. Germline CDR1 and CDR2: SGHRS and YFSETQ. This CDR3 spans 18 amino acids. CDR3 loop: CASSGGFRSGGYSYEQYF. The DNA of the CDR3 is TGCGCCAGCAGCGGGGGGTTCCGAAGCGGGGGATACTCCTACGAGCAGTACTTC.

This chain joins TRBV25-1 and TRBJ1-1; the D is unclear. This CDR3 contains 11 residues. CDR1 MGHDK and CDR2 SYGVNS come from the germline V gene. V dropped 6 bases and J dropped 0 bases, with 2 bases sitting between them. CDR3 region: CASRLNTEAFF. The CDR3 coding sequence is TGTGCCAGCAGGCTGAACACTGAAGCTTTCTTT.

V and J are TRBV18 and TRBJ2-1; 9 bases fit TRBD2. CDR3 length: 15 amino acids. From germline, CDR1 is KGHSH and CDR2 LQKENI. Trimming at V came to 5 bases and at J to 4 bases, leaving 6 bases not matched to a gene. The CDR3 sequence is CASSLAGASYNEQFF. CDR3 in DNA: TGTGCCAGCTCATTAGCGGGAGCCTCATACAATGAGCAGTTCTTC.

This rearrangement joins TRBV6-5 to TRBJ2-5; D not resolved. The CDR3 loop spans 11 amino acids. The germline gives CDR1 MNHEY, CDR2 SVGAGI. Trimming took 6 bases from V and 9 from J, leaving 11 bases between them. DNA for the CDR3: TGTGCCAGCAGCCTTGGTTCTTCCCAGTACTTC. This gives the protein CASSLGSSQYF.

The gene calls are TRBV24-1 and TRBJ2-1; 13 bases line up with TRBD2. With 3 bases clipped from V and 8 bases from J, the junction kept 9 bases outside the gene matches. CDR1 and CDR2 (germline): KGHDR, SFDVKD. CDR3 size: 17 residues. The chain's CDR3 is CATSDQFQTSGGHEQFF. The CDR3 coding sequence is TGTGCCACCAGTGATCAATTCCAGACTAGCGGGGGGCATGAGCAGTTCTTC.

This clone was seen a single time. The CDR3 protein is CASSSSLEQPQHF. CDR3 nucleotide sequence: TGTGCCAGCAGCTCCTCCCTGGAGCAGCCCCAGCATTTT. V usage is TRBV5-6 and J usage is TRBJ1-5; no clear D gene. This CDR3 is 13 amino acids long. Germline assignment: CDR1 SGHDT and CDR2 YYEEEE. The ends were cut back, 3 bases at V and 7 bases at J, with 11 bases in the middle.

The chain joins TRBV11-3 to TRBJ2-5; 7 nucleotides align to TRBD2. Germline CDR1 is SGHNT and CDR2 is YENEEA. This CDR3 is 16 amino acids long. Trimming cost V 0 bases and J 3 bases; bases outside gene matches: 7. CDR3: CASSLDFTGGKETQYF. DNA of the CDR3: TGTGCCAGCAGCTTAGATTTCACGGGGGGTAAAGAGACCCAGTACTTC.

The V and J genes are TRBV6-5 and TRBJ2-7; 11 bases are a match to TRBD1. This CDR3 is built from 14 residues. Trimming at V came to 6 bases and at J to 7 bases, leaving 8 bases not matched to a gene. From germline, CDR1 is MNHEY and CDR2 SVGAGI. CDR3 bases: TGTGCCAGCAGCTCCGGACAGGGGGCAAGGGAGCAGTACGTC. Translating it yields CASSSGQGAREQYV.

This clone was detected a few times. The chain uses TRBV10-3 and TRBJ2-7; 10 bases map to TRBD1. Losses at the gene ends were 4 bases for V and 1 base for J; bases not matched to a gene: 4. The CDR3 extends over 15 amino acids. CDR1 is ENHRY, CDR2 SYGVKD, per germline. In DNA form, the CDR3 reads TGTGCCATCAGTGCGACAGGGGGCAGATCCTACGAGCAGTACTTC. The encoded protein is CAISATGGRSYEQYF.

This clone was detected only once. This chain joins TRBV11-3 and TRBJ2-3, with D uncertain. The germline CDR1 and CDR2 sequences are SGHNT and YENEEA. This CDR3 is 15 amino acids long. V gave up 3 bases and J gave up 1 base, with 11 bases separating them. CDR3 DNA: TGTGCCAGCAGCTTTGGGCAGCTACGCACAGATACGCAGTATTTT. It is translated as CASSFGQLRTDTQYF.

The V and J genes are TRBV7-8 and TRBJ2-5; possible D gene TRBD1, 5 bases. Trimming removed 0 bases from V and 5 bases from J, with 10 bases in between. Germline CDR1 reads SGHVS; CDR2 reads FQNEAQ. This CDR3 is built from 14 residues. The chain's CDR3 is CASSLAFKGETQYF. The CDR3 DNA follows: TGTGCCAGCAGCTTAGCGTTCAAGGGGGAGACCCAGTACTTC.

This clone was found a few times. The chain recombines TRBV28 with TRBJ1-5, with a possible D match to TRBD1 (5 bases). Germline V gene sequence: CDR1 MDHEN, CDR2 SYDVKM. The CDR3 covers 14 residues. V lost 5 bases, J lost 0 bases, and 8 bases lay in between. The CDR3, as DNA: TGTGCCAGCAGTGACAGCTATAGCAATCAGCCCCAGCATTTT. It specifies CASSDSYSNQPQHF.

V and J are TRBV2 and TRBJ1-5; D may be TRBD1 (6 bases). The germline CDR1 and CDR2 sequences are SNHLY and FYNNEI. Trimming left V 6 bases short and J 0 bases short, with 24 bases between. The CDR3 has 19 residues. Here the CDR3 DNA reads TGTGCCAGCAGAGACCTACAGGGAGCGGGGCGTTATAGCAATCAGCCCCAGCATTTT. It codes for CASRDLQGAGRYSNQPQHF.

This clone was found once. J is TRBJ1-1 and V is TRBV5-1; D not resolved. Trimming removed 3 bases at V and 2 bases at J, with 14 bases between. The CDR3 totals 15 residues. CDR1 is SGHRS and CDR2 is YFSETQ in the germline V gene. This CDR3 reads CASSSTSGKNTEAFF. DNA for the CDR3: TGCGCCAGCAGCTCAACATCCGGGAAAAACACTGAAGCTTTCTTT. The complete variable domain, with remaining parts taken from reference TRBV5-1 and TRBJ1-1, reads KAGVTQTPRYLIKTRGQQVTLSCSPISGHRSVSWYQQTPGQGLQFLFEYFSETQRNKGNFPGRFSGRQFSNSRSEMNVSTLELGDSALYLCASSSTSGKNTEAFFGQGTRLTVV.

This chain uses TRBV4-1 with TRBJ2-5; D gene uncertain. Trimming cost V 1 base and J 2 bases, with 11 bases left between them. The CDR3 is 15 residues long. From germline, CDR1 is MGHRA and CDR2 YSYEKL. This CDR3 reads CASSQVVQLQETQYF. CDR3 in DNA: TGCGCCAGCAGCCAAGTAGTCCAGCTACAAGAGACCCAGTACTTC.

This rearrangement joins TRBV27 to TRBJ2-3; tentatively, D is TRBD1 or TRBD2 (6 bases each). V shed 0 bases and J shed 2 bases, with 12 bases lying between them. This CDR3 is built from 16 residues. Germline CDR1 and CDR2: MNHEY and SMNVEV (reference sequence). CDR3 sequence reads: CASSLSVGGPTDTQYF. CDR3 DNA sequence: TGTGCCAGCAGTTTATCCGTGGGGGGCCCCACAGATACGCAGTATTTT.

The V call is TRBV7-3, the J call TRBJ2-5; D gene unclear. CDR1 is SGHTA, CDR2 FQGTGA, per germline. The CDR3 is 14 amino acids. The V end was cut by 5 bases, the J end by 3 bases, with 13 bases between. CDR3: CASSAGGREETQYF. The CDR3 DNA reads TGTGCCAGCAGCGCAGGTGGCAGAGAAGAGACCCAGTACTTC. The whole variable domain, remainder taken from reference TRBV7-3 and TRBJ2-5, is GAGVSQTPSNKVTEKGKYVELRCDPISGHTALYWYRQSLGQGPEFLIYFQGTGAADDSGLPNDRFFAVRPEGSVSTLKIQRTERGDSAVYLCASSAGGREETQYFGPGTRLLVL.

This chain joins TRBV23-1 and TRBJ2-6; 14 bases map to TRBD2. TRBV23-1 carries the ORF label, with uncertain function. The V segment lost 1 base and the J segment 2 bases; nucleotides outside the gene matches: 4. This CDR3 region has 19 residues. The CDR3 sequence: CASSQCLGLAGAGANVLTF. The CDR3, as DNA: TGCGCCAGCAGTCAATGTTTGGGACTAGCGGGGGCTGGGGCCAACGTCCTGACTTTC.

This clone was found a few times. Written as DNA, the CDR3 is TGTGCCAGCAGCAGAGATGTAGGGGATGAGCAGTTCTTC. Protein: CASSRDVGDEQFF. The gene calls are TRBV11-3 and TRBJ2-1; possibly TRBD1 for D (5 bases). This CDR3 is 13 amino acids long. The germline CDR1 and CDR2 sequences are SGHNT and YENEEA. Trimming removed 5 bases at V and 8 bases at J, with 13 bases between. The whole variable domain, filled in from reference TRBV11-3 and TRBJ2-1, reads EAGVVQSPRYKIIEKKQPVAFWCNPISGHNTLYWYLQNLGQGPELLIRYENEEAVDDSQLPKDRFSAERLKGVDSTLKIQPAELGDSAVYLCASSRDVGDEQFFGPGTRLTVL.